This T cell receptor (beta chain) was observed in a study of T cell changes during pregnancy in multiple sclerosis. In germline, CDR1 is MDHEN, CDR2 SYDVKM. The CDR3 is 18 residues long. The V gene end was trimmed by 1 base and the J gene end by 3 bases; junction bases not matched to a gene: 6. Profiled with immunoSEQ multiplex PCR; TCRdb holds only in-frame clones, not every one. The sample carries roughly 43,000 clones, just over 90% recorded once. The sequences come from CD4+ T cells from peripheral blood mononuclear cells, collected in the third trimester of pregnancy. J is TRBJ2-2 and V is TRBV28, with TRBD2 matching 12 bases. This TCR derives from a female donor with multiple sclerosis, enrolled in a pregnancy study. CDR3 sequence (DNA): TGTGCCAGCAGTTTATTGACTAGCGGGAGTCAGCACACCGGGGAGCTGTTTTTT. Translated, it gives CASSLLTSGSQHTGELFF.